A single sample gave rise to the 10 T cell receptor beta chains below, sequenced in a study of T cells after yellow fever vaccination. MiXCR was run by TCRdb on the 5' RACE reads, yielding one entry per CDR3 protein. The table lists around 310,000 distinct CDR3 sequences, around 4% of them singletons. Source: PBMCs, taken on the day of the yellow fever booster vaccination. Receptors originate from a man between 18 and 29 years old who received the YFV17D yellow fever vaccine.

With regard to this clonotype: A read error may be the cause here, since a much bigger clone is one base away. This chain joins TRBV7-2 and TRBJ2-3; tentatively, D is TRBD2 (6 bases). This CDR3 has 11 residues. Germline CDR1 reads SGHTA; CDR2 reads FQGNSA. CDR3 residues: CASSLGGRTCF. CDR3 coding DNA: TGTGCCAGCAGCTTAGGGGGGAGGACTTGTTTT.

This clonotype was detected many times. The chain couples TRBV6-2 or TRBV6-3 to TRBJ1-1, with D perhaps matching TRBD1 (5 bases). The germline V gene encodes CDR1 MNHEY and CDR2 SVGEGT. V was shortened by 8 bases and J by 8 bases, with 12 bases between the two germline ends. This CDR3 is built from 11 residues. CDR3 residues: CASGWGTEAFF. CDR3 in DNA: TGTGCCAGCGGCTGGGGCACCGAAGCTTTCTTT.

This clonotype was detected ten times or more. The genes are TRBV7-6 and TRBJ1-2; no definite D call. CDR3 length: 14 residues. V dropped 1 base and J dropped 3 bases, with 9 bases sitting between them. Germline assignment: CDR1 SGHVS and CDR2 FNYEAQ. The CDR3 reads CASSLGYDDYGYTF. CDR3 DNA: TGTGCCAGCAGCTTAGGGTACGATGACTATGGCTACACCTTC.

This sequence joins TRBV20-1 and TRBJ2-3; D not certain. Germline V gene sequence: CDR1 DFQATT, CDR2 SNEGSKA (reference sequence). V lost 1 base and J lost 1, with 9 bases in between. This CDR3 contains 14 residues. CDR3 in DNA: TGCAGTGCTAGAGTCCCACCGGGCACAGATACGCAGTATTTT. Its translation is CSARVPPGTDTQYF.

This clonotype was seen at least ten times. DNA of the CDR3: TGCGCCAGCAGCTCCGGGACGGGTAGCAATCAGCCCCAGCATTTT. Its protein product is CASSSGTGSNQPQHF. The chain joins TRBV5-1 to TRBJ1-5; D may be TRBD1 (5 bases). The germline V and J ends were trimmed by 3 bases and 0 bases, with 10 bases remaining between them. Germline assignment: CDR1 SGHRS and CDR2 YFSETQ. This CDR3 comprises 15 residues.

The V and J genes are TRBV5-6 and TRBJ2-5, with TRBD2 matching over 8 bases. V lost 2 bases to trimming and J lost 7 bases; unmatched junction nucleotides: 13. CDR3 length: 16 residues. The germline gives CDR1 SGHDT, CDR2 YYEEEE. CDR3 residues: CASSLYGLAGGRTQYF. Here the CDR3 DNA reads TGTGCCAGCAGCTTATACGGACTTGCGGGGGGCCGGACCCAGTACTTC.

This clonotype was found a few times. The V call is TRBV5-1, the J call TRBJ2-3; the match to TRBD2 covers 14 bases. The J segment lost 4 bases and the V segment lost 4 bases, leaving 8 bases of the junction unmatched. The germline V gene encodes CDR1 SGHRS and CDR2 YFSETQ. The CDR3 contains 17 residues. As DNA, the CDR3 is TGCGCCAGCAGCAAGGGACTAGCGGGGGTCCTCGCAGATACGCAGTATTTT. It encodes CASSKGLAGVLADTQYF.

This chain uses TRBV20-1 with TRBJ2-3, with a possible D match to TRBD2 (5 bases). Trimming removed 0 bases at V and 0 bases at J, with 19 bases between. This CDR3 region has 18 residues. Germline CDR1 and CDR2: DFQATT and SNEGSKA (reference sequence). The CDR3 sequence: CSARDRSRGRASTDTQYF. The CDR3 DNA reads TGCAGTGCTAGAGATCGGAGCCGGGGAAGAGCTAGCACAGATACGCAGTATTTT.

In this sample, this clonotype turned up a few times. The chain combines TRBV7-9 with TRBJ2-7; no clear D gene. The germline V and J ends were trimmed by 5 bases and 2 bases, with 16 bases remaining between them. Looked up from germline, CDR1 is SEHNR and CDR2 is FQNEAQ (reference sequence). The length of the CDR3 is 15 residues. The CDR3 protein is CASSIHYDGAYEQYF. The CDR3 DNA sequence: TGTGCCAGCAGCATCCACTATGACGGAGCCTACGAGCAGTACTTC.

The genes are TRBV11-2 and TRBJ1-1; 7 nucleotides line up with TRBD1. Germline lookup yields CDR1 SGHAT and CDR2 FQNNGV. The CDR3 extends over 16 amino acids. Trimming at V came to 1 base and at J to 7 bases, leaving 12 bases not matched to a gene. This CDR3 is CASSLGDSGNTDEAFF. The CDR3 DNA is TGTGCCAGCAGCTTAGGGGACAGCGGAAATACTGATGAAGCTTTCTTT.